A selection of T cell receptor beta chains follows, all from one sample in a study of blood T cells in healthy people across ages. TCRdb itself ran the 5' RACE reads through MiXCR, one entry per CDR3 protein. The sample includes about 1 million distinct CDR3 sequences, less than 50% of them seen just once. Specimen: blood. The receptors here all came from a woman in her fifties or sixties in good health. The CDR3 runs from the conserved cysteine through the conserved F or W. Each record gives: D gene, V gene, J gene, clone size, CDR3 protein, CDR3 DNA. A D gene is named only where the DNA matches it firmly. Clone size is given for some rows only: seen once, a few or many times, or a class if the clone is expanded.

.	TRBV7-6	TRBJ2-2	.	CASSLQTTGELFF	TGTGCCAGCAGCTTACAGACCACCGGGGAGCTGTTTTTT
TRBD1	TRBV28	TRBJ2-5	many	CASSLRTGLGETQYF	TGTGCCAGCAGTTTAAGGACAGGACTCGGGGAGACCCAGTACTTC
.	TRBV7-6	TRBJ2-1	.	CASSPSHNNEQFF	TGTGCCAGCAGCCCCTCCCACAACAATGAGCAGTTCTTC
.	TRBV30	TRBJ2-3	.	CAWRAGTSTDTQYF	TGTGCCTGGAGAGCCGGGACTAGCACAGATACGCAGTATTTT
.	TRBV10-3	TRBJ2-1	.	CATSGVEGINNEQFF	TGTGCCACCAGTGGGGTCGAGGGAATCAACAATGAGCAGTTCTTC
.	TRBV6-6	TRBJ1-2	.	CASRPGGEYGYTF	TGTGCCAGCCGCCCTGGAGGGGAGTATGGCTACACCTTC
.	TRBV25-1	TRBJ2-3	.	CASSEGSWSWADTQYF	TGTGCCAGCAGTGAAGGGTCCTGGTCCTGGGCAGATACGCAGTATTTT
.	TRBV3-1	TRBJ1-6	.	CASSQDLASSYNSPLHF	TGTGCCAGCAGCCAAGATCTAGCCAGCTCCTATAATTCACCCCTCCACTTT
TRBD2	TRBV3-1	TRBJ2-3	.	CASSPLAGGRKDTQYF	TGTGCCAGCAGCCCGCTAGCGGGAGGGCGGAAAGATACGCAGTATTTT
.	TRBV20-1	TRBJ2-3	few	CSARHSQRDTQYF	TGCAGTGCTAGACACTCTCAGAGAGATACGCAGTATTTT
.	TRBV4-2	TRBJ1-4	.	CASSQGSRDTFNEKLFF	TGTGCCAGCAGCCAGGGAAGCCGGGACACTTTTAATGAAAAACTGTTTTTT
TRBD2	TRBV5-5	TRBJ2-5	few	CASSFSGSGQETQYF	TGTGCCAGCAGCTTTAGCGGGAGTGGGCAAGAGACCCAGTACTTC
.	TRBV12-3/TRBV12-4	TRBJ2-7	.	CASSMTWDEQYF	TGTGCCAGCAGTATGACTTGGGATGAGCAGTACTTC
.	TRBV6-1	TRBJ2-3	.	CASSDPQHSGTDTQYF	TGTGCCAGCAGTGACCCCCAACATAGCGGCACAGATACGCAGTATTTT
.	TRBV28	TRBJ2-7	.	CASRSDGAVAYEQYF	TGTGCCAGCAGATCGGACGGGGCGGTAGCCTACGAGCAGTACTTC
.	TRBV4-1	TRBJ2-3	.	CASSQQTRDTHADTQYF	TGCGCCAGCAGCCAACAAACCCGGGACACCCACGCAGATACGCAGTATTTT
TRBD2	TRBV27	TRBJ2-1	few	CASSNLLAGLYNEQFF	TGTGCCAGCAGCAATTTACTAGCGGGACTATACAATGAGCAGTTCTTC
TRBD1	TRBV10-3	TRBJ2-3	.	CAITADRARGTDTQYF	TGTGCCATCACCGCCGACAGGGCCCGTGGCACAGATACGCAGTATTTT
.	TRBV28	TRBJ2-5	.	CASRAEPSYNEQYF	TGTGCCAGCAGGGCCGAGCCCTCCTACAATGAGCAGTACTTC
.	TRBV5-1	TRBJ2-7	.	CASSLVPGSSYDQYF	TGCGCCAGCAGCTTGGTTCCGGGGAGCTCCTACGATCAGTACTTC
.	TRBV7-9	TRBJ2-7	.	CASSKGGAAEQYF	TGTGCCAGCAGCAAAGGGGGGGCGGCCGAGCAGTACTTC
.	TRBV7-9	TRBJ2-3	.	CASSLRSGPADTQYF	TGTGCCAGCAGCTTAAGGTCAGGACCCGCAGATACGCAGTATTTT
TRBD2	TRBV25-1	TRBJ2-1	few	CASKGQGAGVSYNEQFF	TGTGCCAGCAAAGGGCAAGGCGCGGGAGTGTCCTACAATGAGCAGTTCTTC
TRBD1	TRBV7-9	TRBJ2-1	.	CASSLVGRQGDEFF	TGTGCCAGCAGCTTAGTAGGTCGACAGGGGGACGAGTTCTTC